This note documents a single TCR beta chain sequence. Its antigen is as yet unknown. These data belong to a study of cytomegalovirus exposure and HLA in healthy donors. Broader study findings: Reportedly, a later analysis found an Asian-associated ancestry cluster had fewer N-insertions than the approximately 670-donor mean.

Primers included in the PCR were 60 Vbeta and 13 Jbeta primers. The protocol was immunoSEQ multiplex PCR, while the TCRdb copy is restricted to in-frame clones and leaves out a portion. Seen here are 83,000 or so clones, around 74% observed once, and the top ten hold 10%. Sample: PBMCs. The source is a man aged 25-40 years in good health and CMV-seropositive.

The CDR3 sequence: CASSVATGGGRTDTQYF. CDR3 bases: TGTGCCAGCAGCGTAGCTACCGGGGGGGGGCGCACAGATACGCAGTATTTT. This chain uses TRBV9 with TRBJ2-3; 8 nucleotides agree with TRBD2. The CDR3 runs 17 residues. The germline V gene has CDR1 SGDLS and CDR2 YYNGEE. V shed 0 bases, J shed 1 base, and the junction held 7 bases outside the gene matches.